This TCR beta chain was captured by sequencing in a study of CD8+ T cells in alopecia areata. Trimming at V came to 3 bases and at J to 4 bases, leaving 16 bases not matched to a gene. This CDR3 has 18 residues. RNA extraction and reverse transcription yielded cDNA as sequencing template. Method: immunoSEQ multiplex PCR; TCRdb's copy keeps in-frame clones and lacks some. The table records some 110,000 clones, 50% to 75% of them present only once. The treatment was: oral pan-JAK inhibitor, 5-10 mg twice daily. The sample consisted of CD8+ T cells sorted from blood, taken at week 24, from a patient treated with tofacitinib. This TCR came from a human donor with alopecia areata. V gene TRBV23-1 combines with J gene TRBJ2-3; 7 bases line up with TRBD1. TRBV23-1 is identified as an open reading frame with a role that is uncertain. For the CDR3, the DNA is TGCGCCAGCAGTCACTCAACACACCGCGACAGGGCCGCAGATACGCAGTATTTT. Encoded protein: CASSHSTHRDRAADTQYF.